What follows are 30 T cell receptor beta chains derived from one specimen sequenced in a study of blood T cells in healthy people across ages. Primed by a sample-barcoded 5' primer and a J-beta primer mix, a second PCR proceeded for about 6 to 11 cycles. Via MiXCR, TCRdb re-called the 5' RACE reads, giving one row per CDR3 protein. The sample holds 1.5 million to 2 million distinct CDR3 sequences, roughly 30% seen once. Material: blood. The origin of the receptors is a woman aged 25 to 39 in good health.

This clonotype was observed a handful of times. The chain has TRBV21-1 and TRBJ1-5; the table's D call, TRBD1, was not checked against the DNA. TRBV21-1 is noted as a pseudogene. The CDR3 length is 16 residues. In DNA form, the CDR3 reads TGTGCCGGCAGCAAAACGATGGGGGCAGGCGATCAGCCCCAGCATTTT. This sequence encodes CAGSKTMGAGDQPQHF.

This clonotype turned up a few times. One end of the junction varies from germline; a read error may be responsible. The chain couples TRBV5-1 to TRBJ2-5, with 11 bases identical to TRBD2. From germline, CDR1 is SGHRS and CDR2 YFSETQ. CDR3 size: 17 residues. The CDR3 nucleotides are TGCGCCAGCAGCCATTTAAGTGGGACTAGCGGACAAGAGCCCCAGTACTTC. Translating gives CASSHLSGTSGQEPQYF. The full variable domain, rest sourced from reference TRBV5-1 and TRBJ2-5, is KAGVTQTPRYLIKTRGQQVTLSCSPISGHRSVSWYQQTPGQGLQFLFEYFSETQRNKGNFPGRFSGRQFSNSRSEMNVSTLELGDSALYLCASSHLSGTSGQEPQYFGPGTRLLVL.

This clonotype was picked up a small number of times. The chain carries TRBV20-1 and TRBJ2-7; D gene ambiguous. CDR3 length: 13 residues. V dropped 4 bases and J dropped 3 bases, with 13 bases sitting between them. Germline lookup yields CDR1 DFQATT and CDR2 SNEGSKA (reference sequence). Here the CDR3 DNA reads TGCAGTGCTAAGATAGGAGCATTCTACGAGCAGTACTTC. Its translation: CSAKIGAFYEQYF.

The sample holds many counts of this clonotype. The chain joins TRBV20-1 to TRBJ2-5; D might be TRBD1 or TRBD2, each matching 5 bases. Germline assignment: CDR1 DFQATT and CDR2 SNEGSKA (reference sequence). This CDR3 spans 14 amino acids. The ends were cut back, 5 bases at V and 0 bases at J, with 13 bases in the middle. The CDR3 sequence is CSAPRGGYQETQYF. The CDR3, as DNA: TGCAGTGCTCCCCGGGGCGGGTACCAAGAGACCCAGTACTTC.

This clonotype occurred a few times. The chain links TRBV11-2 to TRBJ1-5; TRBD1 matches 7 bases. The V gene's germline CDR1 is SGHAT and CDR2 FQNNGV. This CDR3 is built from 20 residues. Trimming at V came to 0 bases and at J to 2 bases, leaving 16 bases not matched to a gene. The CDR3 DNA reads as TGTGCCAGCAGCTTAGATGCCCCCTTAGACAGGGAGCTAGGCAATCAGCCCCAGCATTTT. Translating it yields CASSLDAPLDRELGNQPQHF.

This chain joins TRBV6-6 and TRBJ2-5; a weak D match, TRBD2 (7 bases). Trimming left V 6 bases short and J 5 bases short, with 22 bases between. The CDR3 has 16 residues. The germline gives CDR1 MNHNY, CDR2 SVGAGI (reference sequence). The chain's CDR3 is CASRMPGRGAGETQYF. In DNA, the CDR3 is TGTGCCAGCAGGATGCCGGGGAGGGGGGCTGGGGAGACCCAGTACTTC.

The J gene is TRBJ1-6, the V gene TRBV2; TRBD1 matches 7 bases. The CDR3 totals 14 residues. Per the germline V gene, CDR1 is SNHLY and CDR2 is FYNNEI. With 7 bases clipped from V and 8 bases from J, the junction kept 8 bases outside the gene matches. As DNA, the CDR3 is TGTGCCAGCAACCTTGACAGGGATGATTCACCCCTCCACTTT. Translation gives CASNLDRDDSPLHF. Looking up the rest from reference TRBV2 and TRBJ1-6 gives the full variable domain: EPEVTQTPSHQVTQMGQEVILRCVPISNHLYFYWYRQILGQKVEFLVSFYNNEISEKSEIFDDQFSVERPDGSNFTLKIRSTKLEDSAMYFCASNLDRDDSPLHFGNGTRLTVT.

J is TRBJ1-4 and V is TRBV12-3 or TRBV12-4; the D gene is possibly TRBD1 (5 bases). This CDR3 spans 15 amino acids. The germline V and J ends were trimmed by 1 base and 3 bases, with 9 bases remaining between them. CDR3 DNA: TGTGCCAGCAGTTTAGGTGGGGCTTCTAATGAAAAACTGTTTTTT. Its translation: CASSLGGASNEKLFF.

This chain connects TRBV7-9 to TRBJ1-2; TRBD1 might be the D (5 bases). V was trimmed by 4 bases and J by 7 bases, leaving 13 bases between them. Germline CDR1 SEHNR, CDR2 FQNEAQ (reference sequence). The CDR3 has 13 residues. The CDR3, as DNA: TGTGCCAGCAGCTCCCAGGGAATTACTGGCTACACCTTC. This codes for CASSSQGITGYTF. The variable domain in full, with the rest retrieved from reference TRBV7-9 and TRBJ1-2, is DTGVSQNPRHKITKRGQNVTFRCDPISEHNRLYWYRQTLGQGPEFLTYFQNEAQLEKSRLLSDRFSAERPKGSFSTLEIQRTEQGDSAMYLCASSSQGITGYTFGSGTRLTVV.

This clonotype was found a few times. The chain's CDR3 is CSARSTGRTDTQYF. CDR3 DNA sequence: TGCAGTGCTAGATCTACTGGCCGCACAGATACGCAGTATTTT. The rearrangement joins TRBV20-1 to TRBJ2-3, with D hard to call. This CDR3 is built from 14 residues. CDR1 and CDR2 (germline): DFQATT, SNEGSKA (reference sequence). Trimming cost V 2 bases and J 1 base, with 10 bases left between them.

The V gene is TRBV30, the J gene TRBJ2-3; D gene ambiguous. Trimming shortened V by 0 bases and J by 4 bases, and 17 bases separated the two germline ends. CDR1 is GTSNPN, CDR2 SVGIG, per germline (reference sequence). The CDR3 extends over 16 amino acids. As DNA, the CDR3 is TGTGCCTGGAGTGTATCCCTGGGCGGCGGTCCAGATACGCAGTATTTT. It is translated as CAWSVSLGGGPDTQYF.

V gene TRBV6-5 combines with J gene TRBJ2-5; possibly TRBD2 for D (5 bases). Trimming took off 0 bases at V and 5 bases at J, with 13 bases between the two ends. The CDR3 length is 15 residues. Germline V gene lookup returns CDR1 MNHEY and CDR2 SVGAGI. DNA for the CDR3: TGTGCCAGCAGTTACTCCGGGTCGCGAGGGGAGACCCAGTACTTC. Amino acid sequence: CASSYSGSRGETQYF.

This clonotype was counted a few times. The genes are TRBV19 and TRBJ2-1, with a tentative D call TRBD1 (6 bases). The CDR3 consists of 13 residues. V was pared by 5 bases and J by 5 bases, with 10 bases between. CDR1 is LNHDA and CDR2 is SQIVND in the germline V gene (reference sequence). CDR3 bases: TGTGCCAGTAGTCTCCGGACAGACAATGAGCAGTTCTTC. This translates into CASSLRTDNEQFF.

The chain joins TRBV25-1 to TRBJ2-6; D possibly uses TRBD1 or TRBD2 (5 bases each). Germline V gives CDR1 MGHDK, CDR2 SYGVNS. V lost 4 bases and J 4 bases, leaving 11 bases between the germline ends. The CDR3 consists of 15 residues. CDR3: CASSATRGGANVLTF. The CDR3 region has the DNA TGTGCCAGCAGTGCCACTAGGGGCGGGGCCAACGTCCTGACTTTC.

Many counts were recorded for this clonotype. V usage is TRBV5-6 and J usage is TRBJ2-1; no firm D call. V gave up 3 bases and J gave up 7 bases, with 11 bases separating them. The CDR3 extends over 13 amino acids. Germline V CDR1 and CDR2: SGHDT, YYEEEE. CDR3 protein: CASSSGLGNEQFF. The CDR3 nucleotides are TGTGCCAGCAGCTCGGGCCTGGGAAATGAGCAGTTCTTC. The variable domain in full, completed from reference TRBV5-6 and TRBJ2-1, reads DAGVTQSPTHLIKTRGQQVTLRCSPKSGHDTVSWYQQALGQGPQFIFQYYEEEERQRGNFPDRFSGHQFPNYSSELNVNALLLGDSALYLCASSSGLGNEQFFGPGTRLTVL.

As for this clonotype: A read error is possible here, since a much larger clone lies one base away. The chain is built from TRBV5-1 and TRBJ2-4, with 7 bases that match TRBD2. The assigned J gene may be wrong: the sequence end matches TRBJ2-7 better. Germline loops: CDR1 SGHRS, CDR2 YFSETQ. The CDR3 covers 11 residues. The chain's CDR3 is CASGEGDEQYF. For the CDR3, the DNA is TGCGCCAGCGGGGAGGGAGACGAGCAGTACTTC.

The chain uses TRBV7-2 and TRBJ2-1, with D uncertain. The germline V gene has CDR1 SGHTA and CDR2 FQGNSA. This CDR3 spans 12 amino acids. The V gene lost 2 bases and the J gene lost 9 bases, with 8 bases spanning the gap. In DNA, the CDR3 is TGTGCCAGCAGCTTACGTTGGAGTGAGCAGTTCTTC. It translates to CASSLRWSEQFF.

This clonotype has a handful of counts. This sequence joins TRBV24-1 and TRBJ1-1, with 11 nucleotides matching TRBD1. The CDR3 has 12 amino acids. The V gene's germline CDR1 is KGHDR and CDR2 SFDVKD. Germline trimming cut 9 bases from V and 4 bases from J; bases unmatched to any gene: 0. CDR3 nucleotides: TGTGCCACCGGGACAGGGGGCACTGAAGCTTTCTTT. Translated, it gives CATGTGGTEAFF.

At least ten counts were recorded for this clonotype. In DNA form, the CDR3 reads TGCGCCAGCAGCTTGGGAGACAGGGGTGGCGGCTACACCTTC. Translation gives CASSLGDRGGGYTF. The chain has TRBV5-1 and TRBJ1-2, with TRBD1 matching over 8 bases. Trimming at V came to 0 bases and at J to 8 bases, leaving 6 bases not matched to a gene. The CDR3 spans 14 residues. Per the germline V gene, CDR1 is SGHRS and CDR2 is YFSETQ.

This clonotype was detected a few times. The chain couples TRBV7-2 to TRBJ1-4; no definite D call. There are 16 residues in the CDR3. The germline V gene has CDR1 SGHTA and CDR2 FQGNSA. V gave up 0 bases and J gave up 7 bases, with 15 bases separating them. CDR3: CASSLARAGPGEKLFF. The CDR3 DNA sequence: TGTGCCAGCAGCTTAGCGAGGGCAGGACCTGGTGAAAAACTGTTTTTT.

The V and J genes are TRBV20-1 and TRBJ2-1; TRBD2 is a possible D gene (6 bases). Germline V gene sequence: CDR1 DFQATT, CDR2 SNEGSKA (reference sequence). The CDR3 is made up of 14 amino acids. The V gene lost 5 bases and the J gene lost 5 bases, with 16 bases spanning the gap. CDR3 region: CSAGGGTGDNEQFF. The CDR3 nucleotides read TGCAGTGCTGGGGGTGGGACTGGAGACAATGAGCAGTTCTTC.

The chain links TRBV7-9 to TRBJ2-5; TRBD2 is a possible D gene (6 bases). CDR1 is SEHNR and CDR2 is FQNEAQ in the germline V gene (reference sequence). The V and J ends lost 5 bases and 1 base respectively, with 14 bases between them. This CDR3 contains 15 residues. The CDR3 DNA reads TGTGCCAGCAGCCCCCAGGACTACCTCCAAGAGACCCAGTACTTC. Its translation is CASSPQDYLQETQYF.

Comment on this clonotype: One end of the junction fails to match germline, which may point to a read error. This chain joins TRBV12-3 or TRBV12-4 and TRBJ1-2; possible D gene TRBD1, 5 bases. CDR3 length: 11 residues. CDR3 residues: CATITRGAVAF. The DNA for the CDR3 is TGTGCCACCATAACGCGGGGCGCTGTGGCCTTC.

This rearrangement joins TRBV30 to TRBJ2-7; unclear D gene. Germline V gives CDR1 GTSNPN, CDR2 SVGIG (reference sequence). The V gene lost 3 bases and the J gene lost 4 bases, with 10 bases spanning the gap. The CDR3 length is 12 residues. Here the CDR3 DNA reads TGTGCCTGGAGCCATTTGATGTACGAGCAGTACTTC. The encoded protein is CAWSHLMYEQYF.

This clonotype was counted a few times. The CDR3 DNA follows: TGTGCCAGCAGCTGGGAACCTACTTCGGACGAGCAGTACTTC. Encoded protein: CASSWEPTSDEQYF. V and J are TRBV5-8 and TRBJ2-4; D gene ambiguous. The J call may be mistaken, given a closer DNA end match to TRBJ2-7. This CDR3 region has 14 residues. The germline CDR1 and CDR2 sequences are SGHTS and YDEGEE.

This chain uses TRBV10-3 with TRBJ1-2; D is perhaps TRBD1 (6 bases). The V gene lost 2 bases and the J gene lost 2 bases, with 9 bases spanning the gap. In germline, CDR1 is ENHRY, CDR2 SYGVKD. CDR3 length equals 14 residues. For the CDR3, the DNA is TGTGCCATCAGTGAGGGGGGCCGGAACTATGGCTACACCTTC. Protein sequence: CAISEGGRNYGYTF.

This clonotype was counted many times. This sequence joins TRBV30 and TRBJ1-2, with no clear D. CDR1 GTSNPN and CDR2 SVGIG come from the germline V gene (reference sequence). The CDR3 has 12 amino acids. V was clipped by 4 bases and J by 6 bases, with 12 bases between them. The CDR3 nucleotides are TGTGCCTGGAACCCTTTAGGCCATGGCTACACCTTC. Protein: CAWNPLGHGYTF.

The rearrangement uses TRBV12-3 or TRBV12-4 and TRBJ2-5; TRBD2 agrees at 10 bases. The CDR3 has 18 amino acids. Germline trimming cut 3 bases from V and 5 bases from J; bases unmatched to any gene: 15. This CDR3 reads CASSFGSSGSGLFETQYF. CDR3 nucleotides: TGTGCCAGCAGTTTCGGGTCTAGCGGGAGTGGTTTATTTGAGACCCAGTACTTC.

This chain links TRBV5-8 with TRBJ2-3; a weak D match, TRBD1 (6 bases). Germline V CDR1 and CDR2: SGHTS, YDEGEE. V gave up 4 bases and J gave up 0 bases, with 18 bases separating them. CDR3 size: 17 residues. Here the CDR3 reads CASSKWTRQDSTDTQYF. The CDR3 DNA reads TGTGCCAGCAGCAAATGGACCCGACAGGACAGCACAGATACGCAGTATTTT. Using reference TRBV5-8 and TRBJ2-3 for the parts outside the CDR3, the full variable domain is EAGVTQSPTHLIKTRGQQATLRCSPISGHTSVYWYQQALGLGLQFLLWYDEGEERNRGNFPPRFSGRQFPNYSSELNVNALELEDSALYLCASSKWTRQDSTDTQYFGPGTRLTVL.

The table lists this clonotype with a few counts. The rearrangement uses TRBV5-8 and TRBJ2-6, with 7 bases fitting TRBD1. The V gene end was trimmed by 3 bases and the J gene end by 4 bases; junction bases not matched to a gene: 7. The germline V gene encodes CDR1 SGHTS and CDR2 YDEGEE. The CDR3 is made up of 16 amino acids. The CDR3 nucleotides are TGTGCCAGCAGCTACCAACAGGGGTCCGGGGCCAACGTCCTGACTTTC. Translation gives CASSYQQGSGANVLTF.